One sample yielded the 10 T cell receptor beta chains listed below, sequenced in a study of beta chain features in type 1 diabetes. Sequencing targeted expressed TCRB transcripts, as all isolated RNA had been reverse transcribed. This table comes from immunoSEQ multiplex PCR, and its TCRdb copy is limited to in-frame clones, with some not included. The profile shows a few hundred thousand clones, about 15% of them singletons. The specimen was central memory CD4+ T cells from blood. The receptor source for this set is a man between 25 and 39 years old in good health.

The chain is built from TRBV4-2 and TRBJ2-3, with D maybe TRBD2 (6 bases). With 4 bases removed from V and 4 bases from J, the gap between germline ends came to 15 bases. CDR1 and CDR2 from the germline V gene are LGHNA and YNFKEQ. This CDR3 spans 15 amino acids. The chain's CDR3 is CASSRVTGVADTQYF. CDR3 sequence (DNA): TGTGCCAGCAGCCGAGTGACGGGGGTGGCAGATACGCAGTATTTT.

The V and J genes are TRBV5-4 and TRBJ2-5; D is undetermined. This CDR3 region has 14 residues. V gave up 2 bases and J gave up 5 bases, with 13 bases separating them. The germline V gene has CDR1 SGHNT and CDR2 YYREEE (reference sequence). The CDR3 sequence is CASSLGSDLETQYF. The CDR3 DNA sequence: TGTGCCAGCAGCTTAGGATCGGATCTGGAGACCCAGTACTTC.

V and J are TRBV27 and TRBJ2-2, with a weak D call TRBD1 (6 bases). V shed 5 bases and J shed 0 bases, with 13 bases lying between them. The germline gives CDR1 MNHEY, CDR2 SMNVEV (reference sequence). The CDR3 contains 16 residues. Written as DNA, the CDR3 is TGTGCCAGCAGTCCTGACAGGCCAGCGAACACCGGGGAGCTGTTTTTT. This encodes CASSPDRPANTGELFF.

This clone showed up just a few times. V gene TRBV4-1 combines with J gene TRBJ2-1; 10 nucleotides align to TRBD2. The V segment lost 0 bases and the J segment 6 bases; nucleotides outside the gene matches: 5. Germline V CDR1 and CDR2: MGHRA, YSYEKL. The CDR3 totals 16 residues. CDR3 sequence: CASSQDRASGGNEQFF. For the CDR3, the DNA is TGCGCCAGCAGCCAAGATCGGGCTAGCGGGGGCAATGAGCAGTTCTTC.

This clone showed up just a few times. The rearrangement joins TRBV11-2 to TRBJ2-4; D remains ambiguous. Germline V gene lookup returns CDR1 SGHAT and CDR2 FQNNGV. The CDR3 consists of 12 residues. Deletions cut 1 base from V and 2 bases from J, with 0 bases between. The CDR3 loop is CASSLAKNIQYF. The CDR3 nucleotides are TGTGCCAGCAGCTTAGCCAAAAACATTCAGTACTTC. Full variable domain (remainder filled in from reference TRBV11-2 and TRBJ2-4): EAGVAQSPRYKIIEKRQSVAFWCNPISGHATLYWYQQILGQGPKLLIQFQNNGVVDDSQLPKDRFSAERLKGVDSTLKIQPAKLEDSAVYLCASSLAKNIQYFGAGTRLSVL.

This clone was counted only a few times. The chain recombines TRBV9 with TRBJ2-5; D is possibly TRBD2 (6 bases). Trimming took 2 bases from V and 9 from J, leaving 17 bases between them. Germline loops: CDR1 SGDLS, CDR2 YYNGEE. The CDR3 has 14 amino acids. CDR3 nucleotides: TGTGCCAGCAGCGTTGGCGGGGACCCGAGGGCCCAGTACTTC. Translated: CASSVGGDPRAQYF.

The chain recombines TRBV4-1 with TRBJ2-2; D not certain. Trimming left V 0 bases short and J 4 bases short, with 12 bases between. CDR3 size: 16 residues. From germline, CDR1 is MGHRA and CDR2 YSYEKL. DNA for the CDR3: TGCGCCAGCAGCCAAGATATCGGGCTCACCACCGGGGAGCTGTTTTTT. Amino acid sequence: CASSQDIGLTTGELFF.

Ten or more counts support this clone. The rearrangement joins TRBV4-3 to TRBJ2-1; 10 nucleotides line up with TRBD2. V trimming: 5 bases; J trimming: 8 bases; junction bases outside the gene matches: 3. The germline CDR1 and CDR2 sequences are LGHNA and YSLEER. The CDR3 is 13 residues long. CDR3 nucleotide sequence: TGCGCCAGCAGCAGCGGGGGGGCGGATGAGCAGTTCTTC. Protein: CASSSGGADEQFF.

This clone appeared a single time. The V and J genes are TRBV5-1 and TRBJ2-5; 10 nucleotides line up with TRBD2. The V gene's germline CDR1 is SGHRS and CDR2 YFSETQ. V trimming: 0 bases; J trimming: 2 bases; junction bases outside the gene matches: 7. CDR3 size: 17 residues. CDR3 sequence: CASSLGQLAGSQETQYF. CDR3 coding DNA: TGCGCCAGCAGCTTGGGGCAACTAGCGGGGTCACAAGAGACCCAGTACTTC. Supplemented by reference TRBV5-1 and TRBJ2-5, the full variable domain reads KAGVTQTPRYLIKTRGQQVTLSCSPISGHRSVSWYQQTPGQGLQFLFEYFSETQRNKGNFPGRFSGRQFSNSRSEMNVSTLELGDSALYLCASSLGQLAGSQETQYFGPGTRLLVL.

This clone came up many times. Within the sample, other DNA sequences also encode this same CDR3. The CDR3, as DNA: TGTGCCAGCTCACCCGTACAAGAGACCCAGTACTTC. It codes for CASSPVQETQYF. V usage is TRBV18 and J usage is TRBJ2-5; D is ambiguous. The germline CDR1 and CDR2 sequences are KGHSH and LQKENI. Trimming took off 3 bases at V and 2 bases at J, with 4 bases between the two ends. CDR3 length equals 12 residues.